The clone carrying this T cell receptor (beta chain) has a handful of counts. This record belongs to a study of blood T cell repertoires in COVID-19. Trimming left V 4 bases short and J 6 bases short, with 9 bases between. There are 12 residues in the CDR3. CDR1 and CDR2 from the germline V gene are MNHEY and SVGAGI. Profiled with immunoSEQ multiplex PCR; TCRdb holds only in-frame clones, not every one. Of around 260,000 clones listed, less than 90% are singletons. This clonotype originated in a man aged 60 to 75 with acute or convalescent COVID-19. This rearrangement joins TRBV6-5 to TRBJ1-2; no clear D gene. Sequences were obtained from peripheral blood. The CDR3 sequence is CASSLIGDGYTF. CDR3 nucleotides: TGTGCCAGCAGTTTAATCGGTGATGGCTACACCTTC.